Below, 21 T cell receptor beta chains from the same sample are listed, as sequenced in a study of blood T cell repertoires in COVID-19. Profiled with immunoSEQ multiplex PCR; TCRdb holds only in-frame clones, not every one. The table shows 100,000 or so clones, with roughly 81% occurring only once. The specimen sequenced was peripheral blood. All receptors come from a human donor in a cohort sampled during active COVID-19.

The CDR3 nucleotides are TGTGCCAGCAGCTCACAGGGAATGATCGGCTATGGCTACACCTTC. This codes for CASSSQGMIGYGYTF. The gene calls are TRBV5-5 and TRBJ1-2; D is perhaps TRBD1 (6 bases). Trimming left V 3 bases short and J 4 bases short, with 16 bases between. The CDR3 spans 15 residues. Germline CDR1 reads SGHKS; CDR2 reads YYEKEE (reference sequence).

CDR3 protein: CASSQGYSNQPQHF. The DNA of the CDR3 is TGTGCCAGCAGTCAGGGATATAGCAATCAGCCCCAGCATTTT. V gene TRBV2 combines with J gene TRBJ1-5; D may be TRBD1 (5 bases). V lost 5 bases and J 0 bases, leaving 8 bases between the germline ends. CDR3 length: 14 residues. Germline V gene data show CDR1 as SNHLY and CDR2 as FYNNEI.

V gene TRBV4-1 combines with J gene TRBJ2-1, with 9 bases fitting TRBD1. The germline gives CDR1 MGHRA, CDR2 YSYEKL. The J segment lost 5 bases and the V segment lost 3 bases, leaving 5 bases of the junction unmatched. This CDR3 has 15 amino acids. In DNA form, the CDR3 reads TGCGCCAGCAGCCAGGGGACAGGGTTCGACAATGAGCAGTTCTTC. Amino acids: CASSQGTGFDNEQFF.

This clone came up many times. The rearrangement joins TRBV7-6 to TRBJ1-5; tentative D call: TRBD1 (6 bases). There are 16 residues in the CDR3. Trimming removed 1 base from V and 2 bases from J, with 12 bases in between. Germline values: CDR1 SGHVS, CDR2 FNYEAQ. Written as DNA, the CDR3 is TGTGCCAGCAGCTTAGGGTCAGGGGCCGGCAATCAGCCCCAGCATTTT. It yields the protein CASSLGSGAGNQPQHF. The full variable domain, completed using reference TRBV7-6 and TRBJ1-5, is GAGVSQSPRYKVTKRGQDVALRCDPISGHVSLYWYRQALGQGPEFLTYFNYEAQQDKSGLPNDRFSAERPEGSISTLTIQRTEQRDSAMYRCASSLGSGAGNQPQHFGDGTRLSIL.

In DNA, the CDR3 is TGTGCCACCACCCGGGGGGACAGGGATTACAATGAGCAGTTCTTC. As protein: CATTRGDRDYNEQFF. This chain uses TRBV10-3 with TRBJ2-1, with TRBD1 matching over 9 bases. V was pared by 10 bases and J by 4 bases, with 11 bases of the junction left unmatched. Germline lookup yields CDR1 ENHRY and CDR2 SYGVKD. The CDR3 covers 15 residues.

This clone was detected only a few times. The V call is TRBV4-2, the J call TRBJ2-3; 10 positions match TRBD2. The germline V gene encodes CDR1 LGHNA and CDR2 YNFKEQ. The CDR3 is 21 amino acids. After removal of 3 bases from V and 3 bases from J, the junction contained 21 bases not matched to a gene. CDR3 amino acids: CASSHSSGGALPSGKTDTQYF. Here the CDR3 DNA reads TGTGCCAGCAGCCACTCCAGCGGGGGGGCCCTCCCCAGTGGGAAGACAGATACGCAGTATTTT.

This chain links TRBV19 with TRBJ1-1, with D perhaps TRBD1 (5 bases). The CDR3 runs 14 residues. Germline V gene lookup returns CDR1 LNHDA and CDR2 SQIVND (reference sequence). V shed 5 bases and J shed 3 bases, with 13 bases lying between them. In nucleotides, the CDR3 is TGTGCCAGTAGTTCCCGGACATTCGACACTGAAGCTTTCTTT. Residues: CASSSRTFDTEAFF.

This chain links TRBV2 with TRBJ2-6; no clear D. CDR1 is SNHLY and CDR2 is FYNNEI in the germline V gene. V was pared by 9 bases and J by 2 bases, with 8 bases between. CDR3 size: 13 residues. The CDR3 DNA sequence: TGTGCCAGGGGTGGAGCTGGGGCCAACGTCCTGACTTTC. The encoded protein is CARGGAGANVLTF.

CDR3 sequence: CASSPGYGSPHTQYF. CDR3 bases: TGTGCCAGCAGTCCGGGGTACGGCTCCCCTCATACGCAGTATTTT. The chain links TRBV5-4 to TRBJ2-3, with D possibly being TRBD2 (5 bases). The germline gives CDR1 SGHNT, CDR2 YYREEE (reference sequence). Trimming shortened V by 5 bases and J by 7 bases, and 20 bases separated the two germline ends. This CDR3 contains 15 residues.

The rearrangement uses TRBV5-5 and TRBJ2-7; 9 positions agree with TRBD1. V lost 3 bases and J lost 2; bases outside the gene matches: 3. The germline CDR1 and CDR2 sequences are SGHKS and YYEKEE (reference sequence). The CDR3 extends over 14 amino acids. CDR3 coding DNA: TGTGCCAGCAGCTGGGGACAGGGAACCTACGAGCAGTACTTC. Its protein product is CASSWGQGTYEQYF.

This rearrangement joins TRBV5-1 to TRBJ1-1, with D maybe TRBD1 (6 bases). The CDR3 runs to 14 residues. V lost 5 bases, J lost 1 base, and 12 bases lay in between. Germline CDR1 is SGHRS and CDR2 is YFSETQ. The CDR3, as DNA: TGCGCCAGCAGTCCCGGGACACCGAACACTGAAGCTTTCTTT. Protein sequence: CASSPGTPNTEAFF.

The chain is built from TRBV6-5 and TRBJ1-1; D remains unclear. Trimming left V 2 bases short and J 3 bases short, with 13 bases between. Per the germline V gene, CDR1 is MNHEY and CDR2 is SVGAGI. There are 15 residues in the CDR3. CDR3: CASSYQRGSDTEAFF. CDR3 DNA sequence: TGTGCCAGCAGTTACCAACGGGGATCGGACACTGAAGCTTTCTTT.

The rearrangement joins TRBV5-1 to TRBJ1-3; TRBD1 might be the D (6 bases). The CDR3 runs 16 residues. V gave up 4 bases and J gave up 4 bases, with 18 bases separating them. The V gene's germline CDR1 is SGHRS and CDR2 YFSETQ. CDR3 nucleotide sequence: TGCGCCAGCAGCATGGCTGGCGGACAGTACGGAAACACCATATATTTT. Translating gives CASSMAGGQYGNTIYF. The full variable domain, its missing parts supplied by reference TRBV5-1 and TRBJ1-3, is KAGVTQTPRYLIKTRGQQVTLSCSPISGHRSVSWYQQTPGQGLQFLFEYFSETQRNKGNFPGRFSGRQFSNSRSEMNVSTLELGDSALYLCASSMAGGQYGNTIYFGEGSWLTVV.

Here the CDR3 DNA reads TGTGCCACCAGTGACCCCGTCTGGGGGGGCCGGGCATCCTACAATGAGCAGTTCTTC. This translates into CATSDPVWGGRASYNEQFF. This chain joins TRBV24-1 and TRBJ2-1; tentative D call: TRBD2 (7 bases). V was cut by 4 bases and J by 1 base, with 22 bases left in between. The CDR3 sequence is 19 residues long. Germline lookup yields CDR1 KGHDR and CDR2 SFDVKD.

Here the CDR3 DNA reads TGTGCCAGCAGTTACGTTCCTAGCAGCGGCACAGATACGCAGTATTTT. Translation: CASSYVPSSGTDTQYF. V is TRBV6-2 or TRBV6-3 and J is TRBJ2-3, with D tentatively TRBD2 (5 bases). Germline lookup yields CDR1 MNHEY and CDR2 SVGEGT. CDR3 length: 16 amino acids. V was shortened by 2 bases and J by 1 base, with 13 bases between the two germline ends.

Only a few counts were recorded for this clone. The chain couples TRBV28 to TRBJ1-5; 7 positions match TRBD1. J gave up 1 base and V 6 bases, and 9 bases lay outside the gene matches. The CDR3 covers 16 residues. Germline values: CDR1 MDHEN, CDR2 SYDVKM. CDR3 nucleotide sequence: TGTGCCAGCAGACGCGCGACCAGGGGGAGCAATCAGCCCCAGCATTTT. Residues: CASRRATRGSNQPQHF.

This clone came up a few times. The CDR3 spells CASSPTFLSGLLSSPLHF. The DNA for the CDR3 is TGTGCCAGCAGCCCAACCTTTTTATCTGGACTCCTAAGTTCACCCCTCCACTTT. The rearrangement joins TRBV5-4 to TRBJ1-6, with D unclear. The CDR3 covers 18 residues. Germline CDR1 is SGHNT and CDR2 is YYREEE (reference sequence). Trimming cost V 4 bases and J 9 bases, with 26 bases left between them.

V gene TRBV11-2 combines with J gene TRBJ2-1; 12 nucleotides match TRBD2. The V gene's germline CDR1 is SGHAT and CDR2 FQNNGV. The junction had 14 bases not matched to a gene; V was cut back by 5 bases and J by 9 bases. There are 17 residues in the CDR3. CDR3 protein: CASSPAGSSGRASEQFF. Here the CDR3 DNA reads TGTGCCAGCAGCCCGGCGGGGTCTAGCGGGAGGGCCAGTGAGCAGTTCTTC.

The rearrangement links TRBV10-1 to TRBJ2-3; TRBD1 is a possible D gene (6 bases). Germline assignment: CDR1 WNHNN and CDR2 SYGVQD (reference sequence). The CDR3 covers 15 residues. V shed 3 bases and J shed 1 base, with 11 bases lying between them. The CDR3 spells CASSDTEGGTDTQYF. CDR3 bases: TGCGCCAGCAGTGACACCGAGGGGGGCACAGATACGCAGTATTTT.

The chain links TRBV27 to TRBJ2-5; 8 bases are a match to TRBD1. Germline V gives CDR1 MNHEY, CDR2 SMNVEV (reference sequence). The CDR3 consists of 14 residues. V lost 4 bases, J lost 3 bases, and 4 bases stayed unmatched. The DNA for the CDR3 is TGTGCCAGCAGTTCCCTGACAGGGGAAGAGACCCAGTACTTC. Protein sequence: CASSSLTGEETQYF.

The CDR3 DNA is TGTGCCAGCAGCTTGGATCGTAATTCACCCCTCCACTTT. Protein: CASSLDRNSPLHF. The chain joins TRBV5-6 to TRBJ1-6; D gene ambiguous. Germline assignment: CDR1 SGHDT and CDR2 YYEEEE. The CDR3 totals 13 residues. V was clipped by 0 bases and J by 6 bases, with 4 bases between them.